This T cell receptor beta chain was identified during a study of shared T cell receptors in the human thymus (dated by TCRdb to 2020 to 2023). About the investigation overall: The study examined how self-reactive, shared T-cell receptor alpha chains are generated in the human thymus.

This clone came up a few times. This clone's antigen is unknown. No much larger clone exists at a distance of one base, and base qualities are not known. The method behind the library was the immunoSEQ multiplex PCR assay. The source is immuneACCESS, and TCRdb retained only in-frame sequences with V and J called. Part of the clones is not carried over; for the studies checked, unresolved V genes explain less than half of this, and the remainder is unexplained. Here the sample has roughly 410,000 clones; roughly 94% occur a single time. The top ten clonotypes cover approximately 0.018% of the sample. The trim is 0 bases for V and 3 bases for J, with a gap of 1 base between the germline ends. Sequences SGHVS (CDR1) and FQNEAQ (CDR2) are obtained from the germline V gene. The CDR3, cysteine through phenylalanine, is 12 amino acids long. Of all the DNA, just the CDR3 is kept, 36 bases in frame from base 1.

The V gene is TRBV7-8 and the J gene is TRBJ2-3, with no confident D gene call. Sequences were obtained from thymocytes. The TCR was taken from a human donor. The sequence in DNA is TGTGCCAGCAGCTTAGCTACAGATACGCAGTATTTT. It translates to CASSLATDTQYF. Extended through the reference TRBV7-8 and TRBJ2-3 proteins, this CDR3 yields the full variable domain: GAGVSQSPRYKVAKRGQDVALRCDPISGHVSLFWYQQALGQGPEFLTYFQNEAQLDKSGLPSDRFFAERPEGSVSTLKIQRTQQEDSAVYLCASSLATDTQYFGPGTRLTVL.